A single sample gave rise to the 9 T cell receptor beta chains below, sequenced in a study of blood T cell repertoires in COVID-19. Sequenced by immunoSEQ multiplex PCR; TCRdb stores in-frame clones only, minus some. Among just over 95,000 clones listed, just over 90% were seen once. Sequenced sample: peripheral blood. The receptors stem from a man aged 55 to 70 with acute or convalescent COVID-19.

The chain links TRBV5-6 to TRBJ1-2; tentatively, D is TRBD1 (5 bases). The V gene's germline CDR1 is SGHDT and CDR2 YYEEEE. The V and J ends lost 1 base and 4 bases respectively, with 11 bases between them. The CDR3 totals 14 residues. The CDR3 loop reads CASSLRRGIYGYTF. Here the CDR3 DNA reads TGTGCCAGCAGCTTGCGTCGGGGGATCTATGGCTACACCTTC.

The CDR3 DNA is TGTGCCAGCAGCTCGCCTACAGGGTTCACTGAAGCTTTCTTT. It translates to CASSSPTGFTEAFF. This chain joins TRBV5-4 and TRBJ1-1; a possible D gene is TRBD1 (6 bases). Looked up from germline, CDR1 is SGHNT and CDR2 is YYREEE (reference sequence). Between the trimmed V and J ends, which lost 3 bases and 4 bases, there was a span of 13 bases. The CDR3 loop spans 14 amino acids.

The chain joins TRBV13 to TRBJ1-1, with D perhaps TRBD1 (5 bases). Germline CDR1 PRHDT, CDR2 FYEKMQ (reference sequence). V was pared by 10 bases and J by 4 bases, with 16 bases between. The CDR3 sequence is 13 residues long. The CDR3, as DNA: TGTGCCACCGGAATGGGGGGTACCACTGAAGCTTTCTTT. This codes for CATGMGGTTEAFF.

The chain has TRBV7-8 and TRBJ1-5; 8 bases agree with TRBD1. The V and J ends lost 5 bases and 10 bases, in that order; junction bases with no gene match: 4. The CDR3 is 12 amino acids. CDR1 SGHVS and CDR2 FQNEAQ come from the germline V gene. The CDR3 coding sequence is TGTGCCAGCAGCAACGGACAGGGCCCCCAGCATTTT. Its protein product is CASSNGQGPQHF. The entire variable domain, with the rest obtained from reference TRBV7-8 and TRBJ1-5, is as follows: GAGVSQSPRYKVAKRGQDVALRCDPISGHVSLFWYQQALGQGPEFLTYFQNEAQLDKSGLPSDRFFAERPEGSVSTLKIQRTQQEDSAVYLCASSNGQGPQHFGDGTRLSIL.

This chain joins TRBV19 and TRBJ1-3, with TRBD1 identical over 7 bases. The V and J ends lost 6 bases and 4 bases, in that order; junction bases with no gene match: 6. The length of the CDR3 is 14 residues. Per the germline V gene, CDR1 is LNHDA and CDR2 is SQIVND (reference sequence). The CDR3 is CASSTGTVGNTIYF. The CDR3 DNA sequence: TGTGCCAGTAGCACCGGGACAGTCGGAAACACCATATATTTT.

The rearrangement links TRBV12-3 or TRBV12-4 to TRBJ1-5, with D perhaps matching TRBD1 (6 bases). With 5 bases removed from V and 6 bases from J, the gap between germline ends came to 11 bases. This CDR3 comprises 13 residues. The CDR3 DNA reads TGTGCCAGCAGTCCACGGACAGTTCAGCCCCAGCATTTT. Its protein is CASSPRTVQPQHF.

This chain joins TRBV30 and TRBJ1-2, with 10 bases matching TRBD1. This CDR3 has 13 amino acids. V shed 5 bases and J 4 bases; nucleotides not matched to a gene: 4. Germline V gives CDR1 GTSNPN, CDR2 SVGIG (reference sequence). The CDR3 region has the DNA TGTGCCTGGGGGGACAGGGGTTTCTATGGCTACACCTTC. It codes for CAWGDRGFYGYTF.

The rearrangement joins TRBV6-2 or TRBV6-3 to TRBJ1-2; 7 bases match TRBD1. This CDR3 has 14 residues. Germline lookup yields CDR1 MNHEY and CDR2 SVGEGT. V gave up 5 bases and J gave up 8 bases; unmatched junction bases: 11. The CDR3 region is CASSDGATGPGYTF. The CDR3 DNA sequence: TGTGCCAGCAGTGATGGGGCGACAGGGCCCGGCTACACCTTC.

V usage is TRBV10-3 and J usage is TRBJ2-2; 7 bases align to TRBD1. The length of the CDR3 is 15 residues. J lost 0 bases, V lost 6 bases, and 4 bases had no gene match. Germline V CDR1 and CDR2: ENHRY, SYGVKD. DNA of the CDR3: TGTGCCATCAGCTCAGGGGGTTCGAACACCGGGGAGCTGTTTTTT. Its protein is CAISSGGSNTGELFF.